This passage covers 30 T cell receptor beta chains from one sample sequenced in a study of cytomegalovirus exposure and HLA in healthy donors. With 60 Vbeta and 13 Jbeta primers, the PCR was carried out. Measured with immunoSEQ multiplex PCR; TCRdb has only the in-frame clones, and not every one. The sample contains about 130,000 clones, about 70% of which appear only once. Sequencing was performed on PBMCs. These receptors originate from a woman aged 55-69 years in good health and CMV-seropositive.

A single count supports this clone. This chain links TRBV18 with TRBJ1-2; the D gene is possibly TRBD1 (6 bases). The CDR3 is made up of 15 amino acids. Germline loops: CDR1 KGHSH, CDR2 LQKENI. The ends were cut back, 2 bases at V and 4 bases at J, with 14 bases in the middle. CDR3 bases: TGTGCCAGCTCACCAGTCAGGGGCGCCGGCTATGGCTACACCTTC. It is translated as CASSPVRGAGYGYTF.

This clone was seen a single time. V usage is TRBV5-1 and J usage is TRBJ2-2, with 7 positions matching TRBD1. Germline V gives CDR1 SGHRS, CDR2 YFSETQ. This CDR3 comprises 16 residues. Losses at the gene ends were 7 bases for V and 1 base for J; bases not matched to a gene: 10. The CDR3 reads CASLPDRALNTGELFF. CDR3 DNA: TGCGCCAGCCTCCCTGACAGGGCCTTGAACACCGGGGAGCTGTTTTTT. The whole variable domain, filled in from reference TRBV5-1 and TRBJ2-2, reads KAGVTQTPRYLIKTRGQQVTLSCSPISGHRSVSWYQQTPGQGLQFLFEYFSETQRNKGNFPGRFSGRQFSNSRSEMNVSTLELGDSALYLCASLPDRALNTGELFFGEGSRLTVL.

This clone was observed a single time. The chain couples TRBV28 to TRBJ1-2; weak D call: TRBD1 (6 bases). V was trimmed by 8 bases and J by 7 bases, leaving 14 bases between them. Germline V gene data show CDR1 as MDHEN and CDR2 as SYDVKM. The CDR3 has 12 amino acids. CDR3 amino acids: CASGIQGSGYTF. DNA for the CDR3: TGTGCCAGCGGAATCCAGGGGAGTGGCTACACCTTC.

The V and J genes are TRBV19 and TRBJ1-6, with unresolved D. Germline V gives CDR1 LNHDA, CDR2 SQIVND (reference sequence). Between the trimmed V and J ends, which lost 5 bases and 0 bases, there was a span of 5 bases. CDR3 length equals 14 residues. The CDR3, as DNA: TGTGCCAGTAGTGGCGGCTCCTATAATTCACCCCTCCACTTT. This sequence encodes CASSGGSYNSPLHF.

This rearrangement joins TRBV5-1 to TRBJ2-2, with 13 bases identical to TRBD2. Trimming removed 7 bases from V and 4 bases from J; junction bases left unmatched: 7. CDR1 is SGHRS, CDR2 YFSETQ, per germline. This CDR3 is built from 16 residues. The CDR3 bases are TGCGCCAGCTCTCGGACTAGCGGGGGCCTCACCGGGGAGCTGTTTTTT. Translating gives CASSRTSGGLTGELFF. The whole variable domain, remainder taken from reference TRBV5-1 and TRBJ2-2, is KAGVTQTPRYLIKTRGQQVTLSCSPISGHRSVSWYQQTPGQGLQFLFEYFSETQRNKGNFPGRFSGRQFSNSRSEMNVSTLELGDSALYLCASSRTSGGLTGELFFGEGSRLTVL.

The chain joins TRBV5-8 to TRBJ1-1, with TRBD1 matching over 7 bases. Germline loops: CDR1 SGHTS, CDR2 YDEGEE. The J segment lost 1 base and the V segment lost 4 bases, leaving 7 bases of the junction unmatched. This CDR3 is built from 15 residues. Here the CDR3 reads CASSPIHRGNTEAFF. The CDR3, as DNA: TGTGCCAGCAGCCCCATCCACAGGGGGAACACTGAAGCTTTCTTT.

The chain joins TRBV5-6 to TRBJ1-5; tentative D call: TRBD1 (6 bases). Germline V gene sequence: CDR1 SGHDT, CDR2 YYEEEE. V lost 1 base, J lost 5 bases, and 19 bases lay in between. The CDR3 runs to 17 residues. The CDR3 DNA sequence: TGTGCCAGCAGCTTGTTGGGGGGGCAGGGGCGCCATCAGCCCCAGCATTTT. Encoded protein: CASSLLGGQGRHQPQHF.

The chain joins TRBV10-3 to TRBJ1-1; D may be TRBD1 (5 bases). The V gene lost 2 bases and the J gene lost 5 bases, with 12 bases spanning the gap. The length of the CDR3 is 14 residues. Germline V lookup: CDR1 ENHRY, CDR2 SYGVKD. Written as DNA, the CDR3 is TGTGCCATCAGTGAGCGGGCAGGGAATACTGAAGCTTTCTTT. Its translation: CAISERAGNTEAFF.

V is TRBV7-7 and J is TRBJ2-5; maybe TRBD2 (6 bases). With 4 bases removed from V and 2 bases from J, the gap between germline ends came to 11 bases. Germline V CDR1 and CDR2: SSHAT, FNYEAQ (reference sequence). The CDR3 is 14 amino acids. The chain's CDR3 is CASSSTSAQETQYF. The CDR3 region has the DNA TGTGCCAGCAGCTCGACTAGTGCTCAAGAGACCCAGTACTTC.

A single count supports this clone. The gene calls are TRBV19 and TRBJ1-3; D call uncertain. CDR1 and CDR2 from the germline V gene are LNHDA and SQIVND (reference sequence). The V and J ends lost 7 bases and 0 bases respectively, with 10 bases between them. The CDR3 is made up of 14 amino acids. CDR3 DNA: TGTGCCAGTAAAATGATGAGCTCTGGAAACACCATATATTTT. The encoded protein is CASKMMSSGNTIYF.

This clone was counted a single time. The genes are TRBV9 and TRBJ2-1; TRBD1 might be the D (7 bases). V was shortened by 3 bases and J by 9 bases, with 13 bases between the two germline ends. Germline lookup yields CDR1 SGDLS and CDR2 YYNGEE. The CDR3 extends over 13 amino acids. The CDR3 is CASSESGGSEQFF. The CDR3 DNA follows: TGTGCCAGCAGCGAATCAGGGGGGTCTGAGCAGTTCTTC.

This chain uses TRBV7-3 with TRBJ2-2; 8 bases are a match to TRBD1. CDR1 is SGHTA, CDR2 FQGTGA, per germline. This CDR3 has 14 residues. V gave up 2 bases and J gave up 7 bases; unmatched junction bases: 3. CDR3 amino acids: CASSLQGANGELFF. The DNA of the CDR3 is TGTGCCAGCAGCTTACAGGGGGCGAACGGGGAGCTGTTTTTT.

V and J are TRBV7-6 and TRBJ2-7, with D tentatively TRBD1 (5 bases). The CDR3 runs 14 residues. Between the trimmed V and J ends, which lost 1 base and 6 bases, there was a span of 13 bases. The germline CDR1 and CDR2 sequences are SGHVS and FNYEAQ. The DNA for the CDR3 is TGTGCCAGCAGCTTAGAAGGGCAGGGCGGCGAGCAGTACTTC. The encoded protein is CASSLEGQGGEQYF.

This clone appeared a single time. The J gene is TRBJ2-1, the V gene TRBV5-1, with TRBD2 matching over 7 bases. Germline V gene sequence: CDR1 SGHRS, CDR2 YFSETQ. This CDR3 has 17 residues. With 4 bases clipped from V and 8 bases from J, the junction kept 18 bases outside the gene matches. The CDR3 here is CASSQGVAGVPGDEQFF. The CDR3 DNA follows: TGCGCCAGCAGCCAAGGGGTAGCGGGCGTCCCGGGGGATGAGCAGTTCTTC.

This clone came up once. V is TRBV9 and J is TRBJ2-3; possibly TRBD1 for D (5 bases). The germline V and J ends were trimmed by 1 base and 1 base, with 13 bases remaining between them. This CDR3 region has 16 residues. Germline assignment: CDR1 SGDLS and CDR2 YYNGEE. Here the CDR3 reads CASSVLPLGGTDTQYF. CDR3 nucleotide sequence: TGTGCCAGCAGCGTATTGCCTTTAGGGGGCACAGATACGCAGTATTTT.

The chain has TRBV6-6 and TRBJ2-7, with 8 bases lining up with TRBD2. V gave up 5 bases and J gave up 5 bases; unmatched junction bases: 11. Germline CDR1 and CDR2: MNHNY and SVGAGI (reference sequence). The CDR3 sequence is 15 residues long. This CDR3 reads CASSPLRGGTNEQYF. The CDR3 bases are TGTGCCAGCAGTCCCCTCCGCGGGGGGACTAACGAGCAGTACTTC.

In its sample, this clone was seen a few times. The chain combines TRBV7-9 with TRBJ2-6; the D is unclear. In germline, CDR1 is SEHNR, CDR2 FQNEAQ (reference sequence). The CDR3 has 18 amino acids. The V gene lost 5 bases and the J gene lost 1 base, with 18 bases spanning the gap. CDR3 sequence (DNA): TGTGCCAGCAGCCACTCTACGACCGGAGTATCTGGGGCCAACGTCCTGACTTTC. It translates to CASSHSTTGVSGANVLTF.

The CDR3 DNA is TGTGCCAGCAGCTTAGGACAGGACCCGAACACTGAAGCTTTCTTT. It is translated as CASSLGQDPNTEAFF. This chain joins TRBV7-9 and TRBJ1-1, with D possibly TRBD1 on 6 matching bases. CDR1 SEHNR and CDR2 FQNEAQ come from the germline V gene (reference sequence). The length of the CDR3 is 15 residues. V shed 1 base and J shed 1 base, with 10 bases lying between them.

The chain has TRBV6-5 and TRBJ1-5; perhaps TRBD1 as D (6 bases). The length of the CDR3 is 13 residues. V lost 5 bases and J lost 8, with 13 bases in between. Germline CDR1 is MNHEY and CDR2 is SVGAGI. The CDR3 nucleotides read TGTGCCAGCAGTAGGGACACCACAAAGCCCCAGCATTTT. This sequence encodes CASSRDTTKPQHF.

J is TRBJ1-1 and V is TRBV7-3; no definite D call. The germline V and J ends were trimmed by 5 bases and 6 bases, with 19 bases remaining between them. This CDR3 is built from 15 residues. Per germline, CDR1 SGHTA and CDR2 FQGTGA. The CDR3 DNA reads TGTGCCAGCAGCCCCTCCTCAGGAGGTCGGGCTGAAGCTTTCTTT. This translates into CASSPSSGGRAEAFF.

J is TRBJ2-1 and V is TRBV29-1; the match to TRBD1 covers 7 bases. CDR1 and CDR2 from the germline V gene are SQVTM and ANQGSEA. Germline trimming cut 6 bases from V and 2 bases from J; bases unmatched to any gene: 7. The CDR3 contains 14 residues. CDR3 amino acids: CSVKGRGPYNEQFF. The CDR3 DNA follows: TGCAGCGTAAAGGGAAGGGGGCCCTACAATGAGCAGTTCTTC.

A single count supports this clone. The V call is TRBV9, the J call TRBJ2-5, with TRBD2 matching 7 bases. Germline V gene sequence: CDR1 SGDLS, CDR2 YYNGEE. This CDR3 region has 14 residues. Losses at the gene ends were 2 bases for V and 3 bases for J; bases not matched to a gene: 4. The CDR3 bases are TGTGCCAGCAGCGTCGGGGAGGGGAAAGAGACCCAGTACTTC. It codes for CASSVGEGKETQYF.

The J gene is TRBJ1-2, the V gene TRBV10-3; no firm D call. The CDR3 is 12 residues long. Germline V gene sequence: CDR1 ENHRY, CDR2 SYGVKD. V lost 8 bases, J lost 0 bases, and 7 bases lay in between. The CDR3 DNA is TGTGCCATCCGGGGTGCTAACTATGGCTACACCTTC. Its translation: CAIRGANYGYTF.

The rearrangement joins TRBV5-1 to TRBJ2-1; a weak D match, TRBD2 (5 bases). The CDR3 consists of 18 residues. Trimming removed 0 bases at V and 0 bases at J, with 16 bases between. CDR1 is SGHRS and CDR2 is YFSETQ in the germline V gene. CDR3 sequence reads: CASSLGAGGWSSYNEQFF. DNA for the CDR3: TGCGCCAGCAGCTTGGGAGCCGGCGGGTGGAGCTCCTACAATGAGCAGTTCTTC. The full variable domain, with the rest looked up from reference TRBV5-1 and TRBJ2-1, is KAGVTQTPRYLIKTRGQQVTLSCSPISGHRSVSWYQQTPGQGLQFLFEYFSETQRNKGNFPGRFSGRQFSNSRSEMNVSTLELGDSALYLCASSLGAGGWSSYNEQFFGPGTRLTVL.

This clone turned up a few times. The chain combines TRBV19 with TRBJ1-1; TRBD1 might be the D (5 bases). V gave up 3 bases and J gave up 4 bases, with 15 bases separating them. This CDR3 spans 15 amino acids. From germline, CDR1 is LNHDA and CDR2 SQIVND (reference sequence). The CDR3 bases are TGTGCCAGTAGTATCGTGGGGCAGGGAGGCACTGAAGCTTTCTTT. Protein: CASSIVGQGGTEAFF. Drawing the rest from reference TRBV19 and TRBJ1-1, the complete variable domain is DGGITQSPKYLFRKEGQNVTLSCEQNLNHDAMYWYRQDPGQGLRLIYYSQIVNDFQKGDIAEGYSVSREKKESFPLTVTSAQKNPTAFYLCASSIVGQGGTEAFFGQGTRLTVV.

The chain carries TRBV6-1 and TRBJ1-5; TRBD1 aligns across 7 bases. The germline V gene has CDR1 MNHNS and CDR2 SASEGT. The CDR3 extends over 13 amino acids. V was clipped by 11 bases and J by 3 bases; unmatched bases: 7. The CDR3 DNA follows: TGTGCCGGGTCACAGGGGCACAATCAGCCCCAGCATTTT. Encoded protein: CAGSQGHNQPQHF.

The chain has TRBV6-1 and TRBJ2-2; maybe TRBD2 (7 bases). The germline CDR1 and CDR2 sequences are MNHNS and SASEGT. Trimming took 8 bases from V and 2 from J, leaving 15 bases between them. This CDR3 region has 15 residues. In nucleotides, the CDR3 is TGTGCCAGCCTAGGGCGGGGGCCTAACACCGGGGAGCTGTTTTTT. Its protein is CASLGRGPNTGELFF.

This sequence joins TRBV9 and TRBJ1-2, with TRBD1 as a possible D gene (5 bases). Germline CDR1 SGDLS, CDR2 YYNGEE. The CDR3 contains 14 residues. The V end was cut by 2 bases, the J end by 1 base, with 9 bases between. The CDR3 reads CASSVPGHNYGYTF. The CDR3 region has the DNA TGTGCCAGCAGCGTCCCAGGACATAACTATGGCTACACCTTC.

A few counts support this clone. The CDR3 DNA sequence: TGCGCCAGCAGCGCCAAACAGGGGGGTGGTGAAAAACTGTTTTTT. Residues: CASSAKQGGGEKLFF. The V and J genes are TRBV5-1 and TRBJ1-4; 8 bases map to TRBD1. With 4 bases clipped from V and 7 bases from J, the junction kept 9 bases outside the gene matches. Germline CDR1 reads SGHRS; CDR2 reads YFSETQ. The CDR3 extends over 15 amino acids. Together with reference TRBV5-1 and TRBJ1-4, the CDR3 gives the full variable domain: KAGVTQTPRYLIKTRGQQVTLSCSPISGHRSVSWYQQTPGQGLQFLFEYFSETQRNKGNFPGRFSGRQFSNSRSEMNVSTLELGDSALYLCASSAKQGGGEKLFFGSGTQLSVL.

DNA for the CDR3: TGCGCCAGCAGCGCCGGGACAGCCTCTGGAAACACCATATATTTT. As protein: CASSAGTASGNTIYF. The gene calls are TRBV5-1 and TRBJ1-3; 7 bases fit TRBD1. This CDR3 has 15 residues. V was clipped by 4 bases and J by 0 bases; unmatched bases: 4. Germline assignment: CDR1 SGHRS and CDR2 YFSETQ.